The rows below give T cell receptor beta chains drawn from one sample of a study of blood T cell repertoires in COVID-19. Profiled with immunoSEQ multiplex PCR; TCRdb holds only in-frame clones, not every one. The table shows around 120,000 clones, with roughly nine tenths occurring only once. The specimen was peripheral blood. The receptors stem from a woman aged 80 or over with acute or convalescent COVID-19. The CDR3 runs from the conserved cysteine through the conserved F or W. Fields, in order: D gene, V gene, J gene, clone size, CDR3 protein, CDR3 DNA. D genes are given only for firm matches. For some rows the clone size is stated as once, few or many, or as a class when expanded; others skip it.

>TRBD1|TRBV30|TRBJ1-5|-
CAWRTGTASNQPQHF
TGTGCCTGGAGGACCGGGACAGCTAGCAATCAGCCCCAGCATTTT
>TRBD1|TRBV3-1/TRBV3-2|TRBJ2-7|-
CASSQSGTVHYEQYF
TGTGCCAGCAGCCAGTCCGGGACAGTGCACTACGAGCAGTACTTC
>-|TRBV28|TRBJ2-5|-
CASSFSSEGTQYF
TGTGCCAGCAGTTTTAGTTCCGAGGGTACCCAGTACTTC
>TRBD1|TRBV6-5|TRBJ1-4|once
CASRQGATNEKLFF
TGTGCCAGTCGTCAGGGGGCAACTAATGAAAAACTGTTTTTT
>-|TRBV5-1|TRBJ1-4|-
CASSLGQGNEKLFF
TGCGCCAGCAGCTTGGGTCAGGGTAATGAAAAACTGTTTTTT
>TRBD2|TRBV7-8|TRBJ2-3|once
CASSPVLAGSTDTQYF
TGTGCCAGCAGCCCGGTCCTAGCGGGGAGCACAGATACGCAGTATTTT
>-|TRBV12-3/TRBV12-4|TRBJ2-5|-
CASSDSVGETQYF
TGTGCCAGCAGTGACAGCGTAGGAGAGACCCAGTACTTC
>-|TRBV6-5|TRBJ2-5|-
CASKRGGAGETQYF
TGTGCCAGCAAACGAGGGGGGGCCGGAGAGACCCAGTACTTC
>-|TRBV7-2|TRBJ2-7|once
CASTLNPGLLGYEQYF
TGTGCCAGCACCTTGAATCCAGGTCTCTTGGGCTACGAGCAGTACTTC
>-|TRBV15|TRBJ2-7|-
CATSRGSSYEQYF
TGTGCCACCAGCAGGGGCAGTTCCTACGAGCAGTACTTC
>-|TRBV18|TRBJ1-1|-
CASSPPGHNTEAFF
TGTGCCAGCTCACCACCGGGACATAACACTGAAGCTTTCTTT
>TRBD1|TRBV28|TRBJ1-4|-
CASSFLMTGGSEKLFF
TGTGCCAGCAGTTTCCTAATGACAGGGGGCAGCGAAAAACTGTTTTTT
>-|TRBV19|TRBJ1-2|-
CASSIAQGSFSSGYTF
TGTGCCAGTAGTATCGCCCAGGGATCCTTTTCGAGCGGCTACACCTTC
>TRBD1|TRBV7-2|TRBJ1-3|-
CASSLFGTDSGNTIYF
TGTGCCAGCAGCTTATTCGGGACAGACTCTGGAAACACCATATATTTT
>-|TRBV7-2|TRBJ1-3|-
CASSLARIGSSGNTIYF
TGTGCCAGCAGCTTAGCGCGGATTGGGAGCTCTGGAAACACCATATATTTT
>-|TRBV14|TRBJ1-2|-
CASSPYVTYYGYTF
TGTGCCAGCAGCCCGTATGTGACTTACTATGGCTACACCTTC
>TRBD2|TRBV13|TRBJ2-5|-
CASSWTSGGAVQQETQYF
TGTGCCAGCAGCTGGACTAGCGGGGGAGCCGTACAACAAGAGACCCAGTACTTC
>TRBD1|TRBV18|TRBJ1-1|-
CASSPPTGGSEAFF
TGTGCCAGCTCACCCCCGACAGGGGGCAGTGAAGCTTTCTTT
>-|TRBV28|TRBJ1-4|-
CASSLAGALRNEKLFF
TGTGCCAGCAGCCTGGCAGGGGCCCTAAGGAATGAAAAACTGTTTTTT
>-|TRBV2|TRBJ1-6|-
CASSPDSLIPNSPLHF
TGTGCCAGCAGTCCTGACTCCTTAATTCCCAATTCACCCCTCCACTTT
>TRBD1|TRBV19|TRBJ1-6|-
CASSPFDRASNSPLHF
TGTGCCAGTAGTCCCTTCGACAGGGCTAGTAATTCACCCCTCCACTTT
>TRBD1|TRBV5-1|TRBJ1-6|-
CASSLGTGQGNSPLHF
TGCGCCAGCAGCTTGGGAACGGGACAGGGGAACTCACCCCTCCACTTT
>TRBD2|TRBV7-8|TRBJ2-5|-
CASSLQGTSGVETQYF
TGTGCCAGCAGCTTACAAGGGACTAGCGGGGTGGAGACCCAGTACTTC
>-|TRBV1|TRBJ2-7|few
CTSTSPGDGYEQYF
TGCACCAGCACTAGTCCAGGGGACGGTTACGAGCAGTACTTC
>TRBD1|TRBV7-9|TRBJ2-6|-
CASSRQGQGGANVLTF
TGTGCCAGCAGCCGACAGGGGCAGGGTGGGGCCAACGTCCTGACTTTC
>TRBD2|TRBV4-1|TRBJ2-7|once
CASSQDLSASGGARYEQYF
TGCGCCAGCAGCCAAGATCTTTCGGCTAGCGGGGGGGCCCGATACGAGCAGTACTTC
>-|TRBV6-5|TRBJ2-7|-
CASSYLGPHYEQYF
TGTGCCAGCAGTTACTTGGGCCCCCACTACGAGCAGTACTTC
>TRBD1|TRBV19|TRBJ1-5|-
CASSIAGQGYSNQPQHF
TGTGCCAGTAGTATAGCGGGACAGGGCTATAGCAATCAGCCCCAGCATTTT
>TRBD1|TRBV5-1|TRBJ2-5|-
CASSSRQGVEETQYF
TGCGCCAGCAGCTCCCGACAGGGAGTCGAAGAGACCCAGTACTTC
>TRBD1|TRBV7-9|TRBJ2-1|-
CASSFGDRTNYYNEQFF
TGTGCCAGCAGCTTTGGGGACAGGACCAATTATTACAATGAGCAGTTCTTC
>TRBD2|TRBV28|TRBJ2-1|-
CASSLPSGVYNEQFF
TGTGCCAGCAGTTTGCCTAGCGGGGTCTACAATGAGCAGTTCTTC
>-|TRBV3-1/TRBV3-2|TRBJ1-2|-
CASSQGRTSNYGYTF
TGTGCCAGCAGCCAGGGGCGGACATCCAACTATGGCTACACCTTC
>-|TRBV2|TRBJ2-6|-
CASNRDILSGANVLTF
TGTGCCAGCAACCGGGACATACTCTCTGGGGCCAACGTCCTGACTTTC
>-|TRBV7-8|TRBJ1-2|-
CASSPPWGKGYTF
TGTGCCAGCAGCCCACCCTGGGGCAAAGGCTACACCTTC
>-|TRBV7-2|TRBJ1-2|-
CASSSGGVEANYGYTF
TGTGCCAGCAGCTCAGGCGGGGTGGAGGCTAACTATGGCTACACCTTC
>-|TRBV9|TRBJ1-6|-
CASSVGGSGNSPLHF
TGTGCCAGCAGCGTAGGAGGGTCGGGGAATTCACCCCTCCACTTT